One sample yielded the 9 T cell receptor beta chains listed below, sequenced in a study of T cell responses to AZD1222 COVID-19 vaccine. Sequencing was performed with immunoSEQ multiplex PCR; in TCRdb, only in-frame clones are kept and a portion is missing. The sample contains approximately 88,000 clones, about 88% of which appear only once. Sequencing used peripheral blood, obtained 28 days after the second AZD1222 dose. These receptors were taken from an adult who received the AZD1222 COVID-19 vaccine.

The rearrangement links TRBV5-1 to TRBJ2-1, with D perhaps matching TRBD1 (7 bases). V was shortened by 4 bases and J by 3 bases, with 11 bases between the two germline ends. CDR1 and CDR2 from the germline V gene are SGHRS and YFSETQ. The CDR3 runs to 14 residues. The CDR3 protein is CASSAGQNYNEQFF. CDR3 DNA sequence: TGCGCCAGCAGCGCGGGACAGAACTACAATGAGCAGTTCTTC.

The rearrangement uses TRBV5-4 and TRBJ2-2; the match to TRBD2 covers 8 bases. The CDR3 consists of 16 residues. The germline gives CDR1 SGHNT, CDR2 YYREEE (reference sequence). Trimming cost V 1 base and J 1 base; bases outside gene matches: 3. The CDR3 nucleotides read TGTGCCAGCAGCTTGATAAGCGGGGGGAACACCGGGGAGCTGTTTTTT. Translated: CASSLISGGNTGELFF.

The V and J genes are TRBV5-1 and TRBJ1-5; a possible D gene is TRBD1 (5 bases). CDR1 and CDR2 (germline): SGHRS, YFSETQ. There are 14 residues in the CDR3. Trimming took off 3 bases at V and 4 bases at J, with 11 bases between the two ends. The DNA of the CDR3 is TGCGCCAGCAGCTCTGGCGGGGGAAATCAGCCCCAGCATTTT. This sequence encodes CASSSGGGNQPQHF.

The rearrangement joins TRBV4-1 to TRBJ2-5; 12 bases align to TRBD2. CDR3 length equals 18 residues. Germline assignment: CDR1 MGHRA and CDR2 YSYEKL. The V segment lost 1 base and the J segment 1 base; nucleotides outside the gene matches: 7. CDR3 in amino acids: CASSQVRLAGGVQETQYF. In DNA form, the CDR3 reads TGCGCCAGCAGCCAAGTCCGGCTAGCGGGGGGGGTCCAAGAGACCCAGTACTTC.

This sequence joins TRBV5-1 and TRBJ2-7; TRBD2 might be the D (6 bases). V was trimmed by 4 bases and J by 0 bases, leaving 14 bases between them. Germline V CDR1 and CDR2: SGHRS, YFSETQ. This CDR3 has 15 amino acids. The CDR3: CASSPGAANSYEQYF. The CDR3 bases are TGCGCCAGCAGCCCGGGAGCGGCAAACTCCTACGAGCAGTACTTC.

The chain is built from TRBV15 and TRBJ2-5; 7 positions match TRBD1. Germline CDR1 LNHNV, CDR2 YYDKDF (reference sequence). This CDR3 contains 14 residues. Trimming cost V 0 bases and J 5 bases; bases outside gene matches: 3. The CDR3 DNA reads TGTGCCACCAGCAGAGACCGGACAGGCGAGACCCAGTACTTC. Its translation is CATSRDRTGETQYF.

V gene TRBV7-9 combines with J gene TRBJ2-7, with 9 bases lining up with TRBD1. The ends lost 6 bases at V and 2 bases at J; junction bases unmatched: 8. Per the germline V gene, CDR1 is SEHNR and CDR2 is FQNEAQ (reference sequence). The CDR3 sequence is 15 residues long. The CDR3 sequence: CASSPGQGLTYEQYF. The CDR3 bases are TGTGCCAGCAGTCCCGGACAGGGGCTTACCTACGAGCAGTACTTC. The entire variable domain, with the rest obtained from reference TRBV7-9 and TRBJ2-7, is as follows: DTGVSQNPRHKITKRGQNVTFRCDPISEHNRLYWYRQTLGQGPEFLTYFQNEAQLEKSRLLSDRFSAERPKGSFSTLEIQRTEQGDSAMYLCASSPGQGLTYEQYFGPGTRLTVT.

J is TRBJ2-2 and V is TRBV19; D may match TRBD1 or TRBD2 (5 bases each). The V end was cut by 6 bases, the J end by 7 bases, with 15 bases between. Germline V gene sequence: CDR1 LNHDA, CDR2 SQIVND (reference sequence). The CDR3 covers 14 residues. The CDR3 here is CASSSGTWLGELFF. In DNA form, the CDR3 reads TGTGCCAGTAGCTCCGGGACCTGGCTCGGGGAGCTGTTTTTT.

This clone was recorded once. The chain employs TRBV9 and TRBJ2-7, with TRBD2 matching over 14 bases. Unmatched junction bases numbered 9, after V lost 4 bases and J lost 0 bases. This CDR3 has 18 amino acids. The germline V gene has CDR1 SGDLS and CDR2 YYNGEE. The CDR3 DNA sequence: TGTGCCAGCAGCCCATGGGGACTAGCGGGGGCCAACTCCTACGAGCAGTACTTC. Its translation is CASSPWGLAGANSYEQYF.